These 5 T cell receptor beta chains came from one sample sequenced in a study of T cell responses to AZD1222 COVID-19 vaccine. The repertoire was sequenced with immunoSEQ multiplex PCR; TCRdb's copy has only in-frame clones and lacks some. The table shows 140,000 to 150,000 clones, with more than 70% occurring only once. The source material was peripheral blood, sampled 28 days after the second AZD1222 dose. The receptors here all came from an adult who received the AZD1222 COVID-19 vaccine.

Regarding this clone: At the DNA level, this CDR3 is encoded by other sequences in the same sample as well. This chain connects TRBV7-2 to TRBJ2-7, with D perhaps matching TRBD2 (6 bases). With 0 bases removed from V and 3 bases from J, the gap between germline ends came to 6 bases. This CDR3 is 13 amino acids long. Germline lookup yields CDR1 SGHTA and CDR2 FQGNSA. This chain's CDR3 is CASSLAGGYEQYF. CDR3 DNA sequence: TGTGCCAGCAGCTTAGCGGGGGGCTACGAGCAGTACTTC.

The chain uses TRBV27 and TRBJ2-2, with D perhaps TRBD1 or TRBD2 (5 bases each). The CDR3 totals 18 residues. V shed 4 bases and J shed 5 bases, with 23 bases lying between them. Germline lookup yields CDR1 MNHEY and CDR2 SMNVEV (reference sequence). The CDR3 DNA is TGTGCCAGCAGTTCACTCCCCTTCGGGACCAGTGTGACCGGGGAGCTGTTTTTT. Residues: CASSSLPFGTSVTGELFF.

The chain links TRBV28 to TRBJ1-6; TRBD1 might be the D (6 bases). This CDR3 comprises 12 residues. Germline CDR1 reads MDHEN; CDR2 reads SYDVKM. V was pared by 10 bases and J by 14 bases, with 18 bases between. The CDR3, as DNA: TGTGCCACCGGCCCCGCTAGGGGGACCCTCCACTTT. This gives the protein CATGPARGTLHF.

The chain has TRBV3-1 (or the pseudogene TRBV3-2) and TRBJ1-4; weak D call: TRBD1 (6 bases). Germline CDR1 and CDR2: LGHDT and YNNKEL (reference sequence). This CDR3 has 15 amino acids. Trimming removed 4 bases from V and 8 bases from J, with 17 bases in between. The DNA of the CDR3 is TGTGCCAGCAGCCCTCGAACTAAGGGGGGCGAAAAACTGTTTTTT. Protein: CASSPRTKGGEKLFF.

The rearrangement joins TRBV9 to TRBJ2-7; TRBD2 matches 10 bases. CDR3 length equals 14 residues. Trimming took 0 bases from V and 4 from J; bases not matched to a gene: 1. CDR1 and CDR2 (germline): SGDLS, YYNGEE. The CDR3 coding sequence is TGTGCCAGCAGCGTAGGACTAGCGGGTTACGAGCAGTACTTC. Protein sequence: CASSVGLAGYEQYF.